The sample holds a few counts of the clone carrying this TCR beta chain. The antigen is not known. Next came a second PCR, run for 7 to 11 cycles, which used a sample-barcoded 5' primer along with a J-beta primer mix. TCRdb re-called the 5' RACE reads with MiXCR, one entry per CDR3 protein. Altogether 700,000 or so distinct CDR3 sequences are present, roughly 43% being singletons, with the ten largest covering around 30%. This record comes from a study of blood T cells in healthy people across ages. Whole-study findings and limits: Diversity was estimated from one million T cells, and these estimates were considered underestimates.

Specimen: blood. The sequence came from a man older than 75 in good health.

Here the CDR3 reads CSVESGGYNEQYF. The CDR3 bases are TGCAGCGTTGAGTCCGGGGGCTACAATGAGCAGTACTTC. The chain is built from TRBV29-1 and TRBJ2-5; TRBD1 or TRBD2 may be the D gene (6 bases each). The germline gives CDR1 SQVTM, CDR2 ANQGSEA. The CDR3 runs 13 residues. The ends were cut back, 3 bases at V and 11 bases at J, with 19 bases in the middle. Together with reference TRBV29-1 and TRBJ2-5, the CDR3 gives the full variable domain: SAVISQKPSRDICQRGTSLTIQCQVDSQVTMMFWYRQQPGQSLTLIATANQGSEATYESGFVIDKFPISRPNLTFSTLTVSNMSPEDSSIYLCSVESGGYNEQYFGPGTRLLVL.